The next 23 T cell receptor beta chains were all read from a single sample in a study of response to subunit inactivated influenza vaccine. Each CDR3 protein gets one entry after TCRdb re-called the RT-PCR reads with MiXCR. The data hold approximately 310,000 distinct CDR3 sequences, with 21% observed a single time. This material consisted of PBMCs from blood, taken less than 22 months after vaccination. Every receptor here comes from a man between 50 and 70 years old who received an inactivated influenza vaccine.

This clonotype was detected a few times. CDR3 coding DNA: TGTGCCAGCAGCCAAGATCTCCAAGAGACCCAGTACTTC. Encoded protein: CASSQDLQETQYF. The V gene is TRBV3-1, the J gene TRBJ2-5; D gene ambiguous. The CDR3 consists of 13 residues. In germline, CDR1 is LGHDT, CDR2 YNNKEL (reference sequence). Trimming stripped 0 bases from V and 1 base from J, with 3 bases between.

This clonotype was picked up a small number of times. The V and J genes are TRBV6-5 and TRBJ2-3, with D uncertain. Per germline, CDR1 MNHEY and CDR2 SVGAGI. The CDR3 has 15 residues. V was cut by 0 bases and J by 0 bases, with 7 bases left in between. The CDR3: CASSYSRPSTDTQYF. CDR3 DNA: TGTGCCAGCAGTTACTCCAGACCTAGCACAGATACGCAGTATTTT.

At least ten counts were recorded for this clonotype. The chain combines TRBV11-2 with TRBJ1-2, with D uncertain. The CDR3 is 12 amino acids. Germline CDR1 reads SGHAT; CDR2 reads FQNNGV. Trimming pared 6 bases from V and 8 bases from J, leaving 13 bases between. The CDR3 sequence: CASSLGRGGYTF. CDR3 DNA sequence: TGTGCCAGCAGTTTGGGTAGAGGAGGCTACACCTTC.

This chain joins TRBV7-6 and TRBJ2-5; 7 nucleotides match TRBD2. Germline V gives CDR1 SGHVS, CDR2 FNYEAQ. The ends lost 1 base at V and 5 bases at J; junction bases unmatched: 16. The CDR3 is made up of 18 amino acids. DNA for the CDR3: TGTGCCAGCAGCTTAGAGGCCTCTAGCGGAACTTTGTTGGAGACCCAGTACTTC. It specifies CASSLEASSGTLLETQYF.

The gene calls are TRBV6-5 and TRBJ1-1; 8 bases align to TRBD1. Losses at the gene ends were 3 bases for V and 5 bases for J; bases not matched to a gene: 11. Germline CDR1 MNHEY, CDR2 SVGAGI. This CDR3 is built from 16 residues. CDR3 DNA sequence: TGTGCCAGCAGTTATTGGTCAGGGGGCTTGAGAACTGAAGCTTTCTTT. Encoded protein: CASSYWSGGLRTEAFF.

The rearrangement uses TRBV5-1 and TRBJ2-3; D is tentatively TRBD1 or TRBD2 (5 bases each). V was trimmed by 4 bases and J by 0 bases, leaving 9 bases between them. Germline loops: CDR1 SGHRS, CDR2 YFSETQ. The CDR3 runs to 14 residues. Here the CDR3 DNA reads TGCGCCAGCAGCCCCGGGGACAGCACAGATACGCAGTATTTT. It specifies CASSPGDSTDTQYF.

The chain couples TRBV12-3 or TRBV12-4 to TRBJ1-1; D unclear. The CDR3 has 15 amino acids. Trimming removed 3 bases from V and 2 bases from J, with 13 bases in between. This chain's CDR3 is CASSFWSQRNTEAFF. CDR3 in DNA: TGTGCCAGCAGTTTTTGGTCGCAGCGTAACACTGAAGCTTTCTTT.

This clonotype was seen ten or more times. The chain is built from TRBV29-1 and TRBJ2-3; possibly TRBD2 for D (5 bases). Trimming took 0 bases from V and 6 from J, leaving 16 bases between them. The CDR3 runs 15 residues. Germline V gene data show CDR1 as SQVTM and CDR2 as ANQGSEA. CDR3 in amino acids: CSVEDPRTVLDTQYF. The CDR3 bases are TGCAGCGTTGAAGACCCCCGGACTGTTCTCGATACGCAGTATTTT.

In this sample, this clonotype turned up a few times. This chain uses TRBV12-3 or TRBV12-4 with TRBJ1-3; TRBD1 might be the D (5 bases). The CDR3 is 15 amino acids. The germline V and J ends were trimmed by 7 bases and 0 bases, with 13 bases remaining between them. The CDR3 here is CASKTGGHSGNTIYF. DNA for the CDR3: TGTGCCAGCAAAACAGGCGGCCACTCTGGAAACACCATATATTTT.

This clonotype was seen at least ten times. The J gene is TRBJ1-2, the V gene TRBV27, with a possible D match to TRBD1 (5 bases). The length of the CDR3 is 12 residues. V shed 2 bases and J shed 5 bases, with 6 bases lying between them. Per the germline V gene, CDR1 is MNHEY and CDR2 is SMNVEV (reference sequence). This CDR3 is CASSLQGYGYTF. Written as DNA, the CDR3 is TGTGCCAGCAGTTTACAGGGTTATGGCTACACCTTC.

This rearrangement joins TRBV28 to TRBJ2-7, with TRBD2 as a possible D gene (5 bases). Germline V CDR1 and CDR2: MDHEN, SYDVKM. The CDR3 loop spans 14 amino acids. With 8 bases removed from V and 6 bases from J, the gap between germline ends came to 20 bases. This CDR3 reads CASLRTGSRAEQYF. DNA for the CDR3: TGTGCCAGCCTCCGGACGGGGTCACGCGCCGAGCAGTACTTC.

This clonotype came up many times. The chain carries TRBV3-1 and TRBJ1-2; D is ambiguous. Trimming stripped 3 bases from V and 5 bases from J, with 19 bases between. The CDR3 spans 16 residues. The germline CDR1 and CDR2 sequences are LGHDT and YNNKEL (reference sequence). CDR3 nucleotides: TGTGCCAGCAGCCAGAAAGTAAGGGTCCCGTTTTATGGCTACACCTTC. Amino acid sequence: CASSQKVRVPFYGYTF.

This chain connects TRBV20-1 to TRBJ2-3; 14 bases match TRBD2. Germline V gene data show CDR1 as DFQATT and CDR2 as SNEGSKA (reference sequence). The junction had 7 bases not matched to a gene; V was cut back by 4 bases and J by 10 bases. This CDR3 has 14 amino acids. CDR3 sequence reads: CSANHGLAGGAQYF. DNA for the CDR3: TGCAGTGCTAACCACGGACTAGCGGGAGGCGCGCAGTATTTT.

This clonotype has a handful of counts. The chain recombines TRBV12-3 or TRBV12-4 with TRBJ2-7; D perhaps matches TRBD2 (7 bases). Trimming shortened V by 5 bases and J by 2 bases, and 16 bases separated the two germline ends. CDR3 length: 15 amino acids. The CDR3: CASSPGGLRTYEQYF. The CDR3 coding sequence is TGTGCCAGCAGTCCGGGGGGCCTCCGCACCTACGAGCAGTACTTC.

This clonotype was recorded a few times. V usage is TRBV10-3 and J usage is TRBJ1-2; D unclear. The germline V gene encodes CDR1 ENHRY and CDR2 SYGVKD. The germline V and J ends were trimmed by 5 bases and 2 bases, with 15 bases remaining between them. This CDR3 contains 15 residues. The CDR3 here is CAISSLGEVNYGYTF. The CDR3 bases are TGTGCCATCAGTTCCTTAGGAGAGGTGAACTATGGCTACACCTTC.

V is TRBV25-1 and J is TRBJ1-2; no clear D. The CDR3 has 13 amino acids. The V gene's germline CDR1 is MGHDK and CDR2 SYGVNS. With 4 bases removed from V and 4 bases from J, the gap between germline ends came to 10 bases. The CDR3 nucleotides read TGTGCCAGCAGTGGACGCGCCGTCTATGGCTACACCTTC. Amino acid sequence: CASSGRAVYGYTF.

The V and J genes are TRBV20-1 and TRBJ2-1; D possibly corresponds to TRBD1 (5 bases). The CDR3 covers 14 residues. The V end was cut by 6 bases, the J end by 0 bases, with 12 bases between. Germline V lookup: CDR1 DFQATT, CDR2 SNEGSKA (reference sequence). CDR3 in DNA: TGCAGTGCCGACTCAGGGCTCTCCTACAATGAGCAGTTCTTC. Its protein product is CSADSGLSYNEQFF.

This clonotype was seen only a few times. J is TRBJ1-1 and V is TRBV10-3; D is uncertain. The germline V gene has CDR1 ENHRY and CDR2 SYGVKD. CDR3 size: 13 residues. Trimming cost V 11 bases and J 0 bases, with 13 bases left between them. The CDR3: CAHTPGMNTEAFF. The CDR3 nucleotides read TGTGCCCACACCCCAGGCATGAACACTGAAGCTTTCTTT.

The chain couples TRBV7-2 to TRBJ1-5; D ambiguous. V gave up 4 bases and J gave up 6 bases, with 7 bases separating them. The CDR3 contains 12 residues. Germline CDR1 reads SGHTA; CDR2 reads FQGNSA. CDR3 residues: CASSWSGQPQHF. CDR3 nucleotides: TGTGCCAGCAGCTGGAGTGGTCAGCCCCAGCATTTT.

The V call is TRBV28, the J call TRBJ2-7, with TRBD1 identical over 7 bases. V shed 5 bases, J shed 2 bases, and the junction held 6 bases outside the gene matches. Germline CDR1 is MDHEN and CDR2 is SYDVKM. The CDR3 is 14 residues long. CDR3 amino acids: CASSPDRVTYEQYF. The CDR3 DNA reads TGTGCCAGCAGTCCAGACAGGGTTACCTACGAGCAGTACTTC.

This clonotype was seen only a few times. The chain joins TRBV7-9 to TRBJ2-3; D gene ambiguous. Germline V gives CDR1 SEHNR, CDR2 FQNEAQ (reference sequence). The CDR3 spans 15 residues. V lost 5 bases to trimming and J lost 0 bases, with 12 bases between them. The DNA for the CDR3 is TGTGCCAGCAGCCGATCCGGGCCCAGCACAGATACGCAGTATTTT. Its translation: CASSRSGPSTDTQYF.

This clonotype was seen a handful of times. V and J are TRBV9 and TRBJ2-1, with 7 bases identical to TRBD2. The CDR3 totals 15 residues. J gave up 1 base and V 4 bases, and 5 bases lay outside the gene matches. CDR1 and CDR2 (germline): SGDLS, YYNGEE. In DNA form, the CDR3 reads TGTGCCAGCAGCTACCTAGCGGTATCCTACAATGAGCAGTTCTTC. This translates into CASSYLAVSYNEQFF.

The V call is TRBV10-3, the J call TRBJ1-1, with a possible D match to TRBD1 (5 bases). The CDR3 runs 14 residues. V lost 3 bases and J 6 bases, leaving 14 bases between the germline ends. Germline CDR1 reads ENHRY; CDR2 reads SYGVKD. The CDR3 DNA sequence: TGTGCCATCAGTGATGCAGGGCGAGCGGCTGAAGCTTTCTTT. Amino acid sequence: CAISDAGRAAEAFF.